This note documents a single T cell receptor beta chain sequence. Its target is not known. This sample stems from a study of shared clonotypes between healthy human individuals. Study summary: Contributing individuals were two females and three males aged 18 to 49. Study observations and caveats: Clonotype sharing across donors was expected to vary with sequencing depth. Clonotypes shared by all four sorted-subset donors had higher generation probabilities than non-shared clonotypes. Memory subsets generally showed lower estimated richness than naive subsets.

Sequencing used immunoSEQ multiplex PCR; TCRdb keeps in-frame clones, though not all of them. The top ten hold about 1.5% of the sample, which has around 1 million clones, about 80% seen once. The CDR3 has 15 residues. The germline V gene encodes CDR1 MGHRA and CDR2 YSYEKL. V lost 6 bases, J lost 4 bases, and 9 bases stayed unmatched. The chain carries TRBV4-1 and TRBJ2-1, with 7 bases matching TRBD1. This receptor was identified in a man aged 18 to 35 in good health. Sequenced sample: memory CD4+ T cells sorted from blood. As to subset: CD45RA-negative fraction. The DNA for the CDR3 is TGCGCCAGCAGGTCTCAGGGGGTGACATACAATGAGCAGTTCTTC. Its protein is CASRSQGVTYNEQFF.